The source of this TCR beta chain is a study of blood T cells in healthy people across ages. The CDR3 spans 13 residues. Deletions cut 6 bases from V and 3 bases from J, with 10 bases between. Points on this clonotype: Its cognate antigen is unknown. A read error may be the cause here, since a much bigger clone is one base away.

The authors ran a second PCR of about 7 to 12 cycles using a sample-barcoded 5' primer and a J-beta primer mix. Using its own MiXCR run on the 5' RACE reads, TCRdb lists one record per CDR3 protein. The sample includes 650,000 to 700,000 distinct CDR3 sequences, roughly half seen only once; the top ten take roughly 12%. Broader study findings: Donors of long life had a larger count of naive CD4+ cells and greater diversity than aged donors.

Sequenced: blood. The chain couples TRBV12-3 or TRBV12-4 to TRBJ2-3; no clear D gene. The clonotype originates from a woman of 80 years or more in good health. CDR3 bases: TGTGCCAGCAGAAGGAGTAGAACAGATACGCAGTATTTT. Amino acids: CASRRSRTDTQYF.